Each of the 27 T cell receptor beta chains below was sequenced from the same sample in a study of regulatory T cells in long-lasting Graves disease (dated by TCRdb to the early 2020s). Taken with the paper, the label for time point translates to: newly diagnosed GD, antithyroid drugs for less than 3 months. For both TCR sequencing and RNA sequencing, RNA was extracted from PBMCs in TRIzol. Library construction relied on multiplex PCR. Data came from an Illumina HiSeq 4000. TCR beta libraries were built with iRepertoire HTBI primers and Arm-PCR amplification of CDR3 regions. TCRdb handled the public reads itself, with Q25 trimming in fastp and clone calling in MiXCR, and kept productive beta chains. For every CDR3 protein sequence, its rows merge into one entry that carries the most common genes and DNA. A total of around 450,000 distinct CDR3 sequences appear in this sample, about 15% of them only once. Jointly, the top ten make up around 17% of the sample.

These data were likewise used in another study, on T cells in Graves' hyperthyroidism and ophthalmopathy.

Source: peripheral blood mononuclear cells (PBMCs), taken at new diagnosis, from a patient treated with antithyroid drugs. The source of these receptors is a woman in her thirties with Graves disease. Donor details come from another sample of the same person, matched by shared clones.

The table lists this clonotype with many counts. The chain joins TRBV20-1 to TRBJ1-6; D perhaps matches TRBD1 (5 bases). The CDR3 sequence is 14 residues long. V was trimmed by 5 bases and J by 7 bases, leaving 15 bases between them. CDR1 and CDR2 (germline): DFQATT, SNEGSKA (reference sequence). The CDR3 region has the DNA TGCAGTGCTGGGAGGGGAGGACCCAATTCACCCCTCCACTTT. Amino acid sequence: CSAGRGGPNSPLHF.

The gene calls are TRBV2 and TRBJ1-3; D may be TRBD1 (5 bases). The V and J ends lost 6 bases and 3 bases respectively, with 9 bases between them. CDR3 length equals 13 residues. Germline V CDR1 and CDR2: SNHLY, FYNNEI. As DNA, the CDR3 is TGTGCCAGCAGGGGGGAGAGTGGAAACACCATATATTTT. As protein: CASRGESGNTIYF. The complete variable domain, with remaining parts taken from reference TRBV2 and TRBJ1-3, reads EPEVTQTPSHQVTQMGQEVILRCVPISNHLYFYWYRQILGQKVEFLVSFYNNEISEKSEIFDDQFSVERPDGSNFTLKIRSTKLEDSAMYFCASRGESGNTIYFGEGSWLTVV.

A note on this clonotype: A much larger clone differs by one base, so this may be a read error. V gene TRBV12-3 or TRBV12-4 combines with J gene TRBJ2-2; the D gene could be TRBD1 or TRBD2 (6 bases each). This CDR3 has 18 amino acids. The CDR3 bases are TGTGCCAGCAGTTTAAGTATGGGGGGCCTCGGGAACACCGGGGAGCCGTTTTTT. It codes for CASSLSMGGLGNTGEPFF.

The chain employs TRBV4-1 and TRBJ2-1; D call uncertain. Germline CDR1 is MGHRA and CDR2 is YSYEKL. The CDR3 consists of 15 residues. Trimming removed 0 bases from V and 2 bases from J, with 8 bases in between. CDR3 protein: CASSQESLPYNEQFF. CDR3 bases: TGCGCCAGCAGCCAAGAGTCCCTCCCCTACAATGAGCAGTTCTTC.

The gene calls are TRBV20-1 and TRBJ2-1; 11 bases align to TRBD2. CDR1 and CDR2 from the germline V gene are DFQATT and SNEGSKA (reference sequence). This CDR3 region has 16 residues. V shed 5 bases and J 8 bases; nucleotides not matched to a gene: 14. The CDR3: CSAPLSLAGDGDEQFF. The CDR3, as DNA: TGCAGTGCTCCTCTATCACTAGCGGGAGATGGCGATGAGCAGTTCTTC.

As to this clonotype: One junction end does not reproduce the germline sequence, and a read error may be involved. V and J are TRBV7-9 and TRBJ2-7; no clear D gene. This CDR3 has 14 amino acids. Per the germline V gene, CDR1 is SEHNR and CDR2 is FQNEAQ (reference sequence). In nucleotides, the CDR3 is TGTGCCAGCACCTTACAGTCGCTGATTGGCGAGCAGTACTTC. Its translation is CASTLQSLIGEQYF.

This clonotype was counted once. A junction end diverges from the germline sequence, so it may reflect a read error. This rearrangement joins TRBV5-1 to TRBJ1-6, with TRBD1 matching 7 bases. The CDR3 length is 16 residues. Germline V gene sequence: CDR1 SGHRS, CDR2 YFSETQ. In nucleotides, the CDR3 is TGCGCCAGCAGCTTCGGACCGGGACAGTATAGTTCACCCCTCCACTTT. Protein: CASSFGPGQYSSPLHF.

This clonotype was observed many times. This chain connects TRBV6-1 to TRBJ2-3, with unresolved D. The CDR3 has 12 residues. Trimming cost V 7 bases and J 8 bases, with 13 bases left between them. Germline V lookup: CDR1 MNHNS, CDR2 SASEGT. The CDR3 reads CASINELGTQYF. The CDR3 DNA is TGTGCCAGCATAAACGAGTTGGGTACGCAGTATTTT.

This clonotype has just a few counts. V and J are TRBV28 and TRBJ1-5; D is undetermined. Germline lookup yields CDR1 MDHEN and CDR2 SYDVKM. Trimming stripped 3 bases from V and 0 bases from J, with 12 bases between. The CDR3 runs 16 residues. As DNA, the CDR3 is TGTGCCAGCAGTTTGGACGGCCCCCTTAGCAATCAGCCCCAGCATTTT. It encodes CASSLDGPLSNQPQHF. Supplemented by reference TRBV28 and TRBJ1-5, the full variable domain reads DVKVTQSSRYLVKRTGEKVFLECVQDMDHENMFWYRQDPGLGLRLIYFSYDVKMKEKGDIPEGYSVSREKKERFSLILESASTNQTSMYLCASSLDGPLSNQPQHFGDGTRLSIL.

This clonotype showed up many times. V is TRBV6-1 and J is TRBJ2-1; 9 nucleotides match TRBD2. The CDR3 has 14 amino acids. The germline gives CDR1 MNHNS, CDR2 SASEGT. The J segment lost 8 bases and the V segment lost 6 bases, leaving 8 bases of the junction unmatched. CDR3 nucleotide sequence: TGTGCCAGCAGGGTAGCGGGAGTTGTGGATGAGCAGTTCTTC. The encoded protein is CASRVAGVVDEQFF.

This clonotype was counted many times. V is TRBV20-1 and J is TRBJ2-5; perhaps TRBD2 as D (6 bases). The CDR3 length is 13 residues. Trimming removed 5 bases at V and 7 bases at J, with 17 bases between. Germline lookup yields CDR1 DFQATT and CDR2 SNEGSKA (reference sequence). Here the CDR3 DNA reads TGCAGTGCTTCCGTCGGGGGACTGGGGACCCAGTACTTC. This codes for CSASVGGLGTQYF.

This clonotype was seen at least ten times. The chain carries TRBV24-1 and TRBJ2-3; D might be TRBD1 (5 bases). This CDR3 is 17 amino acids long. V was shortened by 5 bases and J by 2 bases, with 19 bases between the two germline ends. The germline V gene has CDR1 KGHDR and CDR2 SFDVKD. This CDR3 reads CATSVPSGRAVTDTQYF. CDR3 nucleotides: TGTGCCACCAGTGTCCCCAGTGGCAGGGCTGTCACAGATACGCAGTATTTT.

There are many counts of this clonotype. The chain employs TRBV30 and TRBJ1-2; D ambiguous. The CDR3 contains 12 residues. The germline CDR1 and CDR2 sequences are GTSNPN and SVGIG (reference sequence). With 3 bases removed from V and 4 bases from J, the gap between germline ends came to 9 bases. The DNA of the CDR3 is TGTGCCTGGAGGCCCGGCCTCTATGGCTACACCTTC. This codes for CAWRPGLYGYTF.

This clonotype was picked up many times. This rearrangement joins TRBV19 to TRBJ1-1, with TRBD1 identical over 8 bases. The CDR3 runs to 12 residues. V lost 3 bases, J lost 8 bases, and 2 bases stayed unmatched. Germline CDR1 LNHDA, CDR2 SQIVND (reference sequence). The CDR3 nucleotides are TGTGCCAGTAGTATTTACAGGGGGGAAGCTTTCTTT. This sequence encodes CASSIYRGEAFF.

This clonotype appeared many times. This chain joins TRBV7-9 and TRBJ2-7; 8 bases align to TRBD2. Trimming removed 3 bases from V and 6 bases from J; junction bases left unmatched: 4. The CDR3 is made up of 13 amino acids. Germline-derived CDR1 and CDR2 are SEHNR and FQNEAQ (reference sequence). The CDR3 DNA reads TGTGCCAGCAGCTTCAGGACTAGCTCCGAGCAGTACTTC. Translating it yields CASSFRTSSEQYF. The variable domain in full, with the rest retrieved from reference TRBV7-9 and TRBJ2-7, is DTGVSQNPRHKITKRGQNVTFRCDPISEHNRLYWYRQTLGQGPEFLTYFQNEAQLEKSRLLSDRFSAERPKGSFSTLEIQRTEQGDSAMYLCASSFRTSSEQYFGPGTRLTVT.

There are many counts of this clonotype. The V call is TRBV28, the J call TRBJ1-1; D might be TRBD1 (5 bases). V lost 3 bases and J 2 bases, leaving 16 bases between the germline ends. This CDR3 contains 16 residues. Germline V gene data show CDR1 as MDHEN and CDR2 as SYDVKM. CDR3 sequence: CASSFEWGGDNTEAFF. DNA for the CDR3: TGTGCCAGCAGTTTTGAGTGGGGTGGGGACAACACTGAAGCTTTCTTT.

This clonotype was counted ten times or more. The chain combines TRBV12-5 with TRBJ2-7; possibly TRBD1 or TRBD2 for D (5 bases each). This CDR3 region has 13 residues. Per germline, CDR1 LGHNT and CDR2 FRNRAP. V was pared by 9 bases and J by 6 bases, with 18 bases between. The chain's CDR3 is CASAGEGPGEQYF. DNA for the CDR3: TGTGCTAGCGCAGGCGAGGGGCCGGGCGAGCAGTACTTC. The full variable domain, completed using reference TRBV12-5 and TRBJ2-7, is DARVTQTPRHKVTEMGQEVTMRCQPILGHNTVFWYRQTMMQGLELLAYFRNRAPLDDSGMPKDRFSAEMPDATLATLKIQPSEPRDSAVYFCASAGEGPGEQYFGPGTRLTVT.

The chain carries TRBV5-1 and TRBJ2-2; no firm D call. Germline V gene lookup returns CDR1 SGHRS and CDR2 YFSETQ. V was pared by 0 bases and J by 5 bases, with 14 bases between. The CDR3 is 16 amino acids. The CDR3 region has the DNA TGCGCCAGCAGCTTGGCCAAGAGCGTTGGTACCGGGGAGCTGTTTTTT. Its translation: CASSLAKSVGTGELFF. Together with reference TRBV5-1 and TRBJ2-2, the CDR3 gives the full variable domain: KAGVTQTPRYLIKTRGQQVTLSCSPISGHRSVSWYQQTPGQGLQFLFEYFSETQRNKGNFPGRFSGRQFSNSRSEMNVSTLELGDSALYLCASSLAKSVGTGELFFGEGSRLTVL.

The table lists this clonotype with a few counts. Just one base apart from a much larger clone, this may be a read error. This rearrangement joins TRBV12-3 or TRBV12-4 to TRBJ2-7, with TRBD2 identical over 12 bases. V shed 8 bases and J 3 bases; nucleotides not matched to a gene: 8. This CDR3 has 15 amino acids. CDR3 amino acids: CASGMGLAGGYEQYF. DNA of the CDR3: TGTGCCAGCGGAATGGGACTAGCGGGCGGCTACGAGCAGTACTTC.

This clonotype showed up many times. This chain uses TRBV12-3 or TRBV12-4 with TRBJ2-5; tentatively, D is TRBD2 (6 bases). The CDR3 length is 16 residues. Trimming left V 6 bases short and J 5 bases short, with 22 bases between. In DNA, the CDR3 is TGTGCCAGCAGCCACCTAGCCCTTAGCGGTGTGGAGACCCAGTACTTC. Its translation is CASSHLALSGVETQYF.

This chain connects TRBV7-2 to TRBJ1-5; D unclear. V was trimmed by 7 bases and J by 0 bases, leaving 10 bases between them. Germline CDR1 reads SGHTA; CDR2 reads FQGNSA. This CDR3 is 14 amino acids long. CDR3 bases: TGTGCCAGCACCGTATCCCATAGCAATCAGCCCCAGCATTTT. Residues: CASTVSHSNQPQHF. The entire variable domain, with the rest obtained from reference TRBV7-2 and TRBJ1-5, is as follows: GAGVSQSPSNKVTEKGKDVELRCDPISGHTALYWYRQSLGQGLEFLIYFQGNSAPDKSGLPSDRFSAERTGGSVSTLTIQRTQQEDSAVYLCASTVSHSNQPQHFGDGTRLSIL.

This clonotype was counted between two and nine times. This chain joins TRBV20-1 and TRBJ2-3, with 13 bases aligning to TRBD2. This CDR3 is 17 amino acids long. The germline gives CDR1 DFQATT, CDR2 SNEGSKA (reference sequence). The trim removed 6 bases at V and 3 bases at J, leaving 12 bases unmatched. The CDR3 region is CSAKTSGRAKRTDTQYF. CDR3 DNA: TGCAGTGCGAAAACTAGCGGGAGGGCCAAGAGAACAGATACGCAGTATTTT.

The chain is built from TRBV6-1 and TRBJ2-3, with 12 bases that match TRBD1. The junction had 10 bases not matched to a gene; V was cut back by 7 bases and J by 5 bases. The germline V gene has CDR1 MNHNS and CDR2 SASEGT. CDR3 size: 16 residues. The CDR3 loop is CASTLRGTGGKDTQYF. The CDR3 DNA is TGTGCCAGCACCCTAAGGGGGACAGGGGGCAAAGATACGCAGTATTTT.

This clonotype was counted at least ten times. V usage is TRBV20-1 and J usage is TRBJ2-1, with 7 bases matching TRBD2. CDR1 is DFQATT, CDR2 SNEGSKA, per germline (reference sequence). The J segment lost 10 bases and the V segment lost 5 bases, leaving 8 bases of the junction unmatched. This CDR3 is 12 amino acids long. Written as DNA, the CDR3 is TGCAGTGCTTCAAGGGCTAGCGGCGAGCAGTTCTTC. Protein product: CSASRASGEQFF.

CDR3 loop: CASRIHPSGVSYEQYF. Written as DNA, the CDR3 is TGTGCCAGCAGGATCCATCCTAGCGGGGTCTCCTACGAGCAGTACTTC. This chain joins TRBV6-1 and TRBJ2-7; the match to TRBD2 covers 9 bases. The ends lost 6 bases at V and 0 bases at J; junction bases unmatched: 9. Germline lookup yields CDR1 MNHNS and CDR2 SASEGT. This CDR3 comprises 16 residues.

Turning to this clonotype: Given a much more abundant clone one base away, this may be a read error. CDR3 sequence: CASSLYGGQTYEQFF. In DNA, the CDR3 is TGTGCCAGCAGCCTTTACGGGGGGCAGACCTACGAGCAGTTCTTC. The rearrangement joins TRBV12-3 or TRBV12-4 to TRBJ2-1; a weak D match, TRBD2 (7 bases). This CDR3 spans 15 amino acids. The germline V and J ends were trimmed by 6 bases and 10 bases, with 22 bases remaining between them.

The chain combines TRBV25-1 with TRBJ1-2; TRBD1 matches at 10 bases. Germline trimming cut 4 bases from V and 6 bases from J; bases unmatched to any gene: 5. CDR1 MGHDK and CDR2 SYGVNS come from the germline V gene. The CDR3 spans 14 residues. In DNA, the CDR3 is TGTGCCAGCAGTGGGGGACAGGGGCGAGATGGCTACACCTTC. Translating it yields CASSGGQGRDGYTF.